What follows describes a single TCR beta chain. V was shortened by 5 bases and J by 2 bases, with 12 bases between the two germline ends. Germline V gene data show CDR1 as SGHTA and CDR2 as FQGTGA. CDR3 size: 15 residues. Clones were sequenced by immunoSEQ multiplex PCR, and TCRdb holds only the in-frame ones, with some missing. The table lists some 71,000 clones, nearly 90% of them singletons. The data stem from a study of control samples from healthy donors and cancer patients. Sequencing was carried out using PBMCs. This sequence joins TRBV7-3 and TRBJ2-2, with D tentatively TRBD1 or TRBD2 (5 bases each). This receptor was obtained from a man aged 55 to 70 with lung cancer. CDR3 region: CASSRDGKNTGELFF. CDR3 sequence (DNA): TGTGCCAGCAGCAGGGACGGTAAAAACACCGGGGAGCTGTTTTTT.